There are many counts of the clone carrying this TCR beta chain. Its matching antigen is unknown. These data originate in a study of liver allograft versus peripheral blood T cells. Study background: Intrahepatic T cell receptor repertoires from transplanted livers were compared against repertoires in recipients' peripheral blood.

Whole-study findings and limits: Intra-allograft T cell receptor repertoires in the liver reportedly differed from peripheral blood repertoires.

TCRdb reanalysed the reads using MiXCR and keeps one entry per CDR3 protein. The sample holds some 14,000 distinct CDR3 sequences; 20% are singletons and the top ten take around 5.8%. Germline CDR1 and CDR2: LNHDA and SQIVND (reference sequence). This CDR3 spans 14 amino acids. Trimming cost V 6 bases and J 3 bases; bases outside gene matches: 6. The receptor was derived from a human patient who had a liver transplant. Some T cells may have come from the graft donor. This chain uses TRBV19 with TRBJ2-7, with 9 bases that match TRBD2. CDR3 region: CASRRAGGDYEQYF. In DNA form, the CDR3 reads TGTGCCAGTAGAAGAGCGGGGGGCGACTACGAGCAGTACTTC.